This section outlines one TCR beta chain sequence together with its context. The sample originates from a study of blood T cell repertoires in COVID-19. Germline V CDR1 and CDR2: SGHRS, YFSETQ. V was trimmed by 0 bases and J by 10 bases, leaving 11 bases between them. The CDR3 covers 14 residues. Enrollees, about 18 to 95 years old, lived in approximately 24 US areas. Using immunoSEQ multiplex PCR, the repertoire was profiled, and TCRdb retains in-frame clones only, with some absent. This sample carries hundreds of thousands of clones, 75% to 95% of them seen once, and the ten largest clones take under 2.5%.

The receptor's source is a woman in her late teens or twenties who had recovered from COVID-19. Sequencing used PBMCs or T cells enriched from blood (not recorded which). V usage is TRBV5-1 and J usage is TRBJ1-6; D unresolved. CDR3 coding DNA: TGCGCCAGCAGCTTGGAGGGAGGCAACTCACCCCTCCACTTT. This sequence encodes CASSLEGGNSPLHF.